This is a list of T cell receptor beta chains from one sample in a study of T cell repertoires in ileal Crohn's disease. The protocol was immunoSEQ multiplex PCR, while the TCRdb copy is restricted to in-frame clones and leaves out a portion. The sample carries over 8,500 clones, about 81% recorded once. The sequenced material came from ileal tissue. Receptors originate from an adult with Crohn's disease. CDR3s include the opening cysteine and the closing phenylalanine or tryptophan. D genes are given only for firm matches. Size is omitted from some rows. Given values are once, few, many or a class for expanded clones.

d_gene: TRBD1; j_gene: TRBJ1-5; abundance: NA; v_gene: TRBV9; CDR3aa: CASSVEGARVQPQHF; CDR3nt: TGTGCCAGCAGCGTCGAGGGGGCTAGAGTTCAGCCCCAGCATTTT
d_gene: NA; j_gene: TRBJ2-5; abundance: NA; v_gene: TRBV19; CDR3aa: CASSIDLRGTQYF; CDR3nt: TGTGCCAGTAGTATAGATCTAAGAGGGACCCAGTACTTC
d_gene: NA; j_gene: TRBJ1-6; abundance: NA; v_gene: TRBV27; CDR3aa: CASRRISYNSPLHF; CDR3nt: TGTGCCAGCAGGAGGATTTCCTATAATTCACCCCTCCACTTT
d_gene: NA; j_gene: TRBJ1-5; abundance: NA; v_gene: TRBV18; CDR3aa: CASSPDKGNQPQHF; CDR3nt: TGTGCCAGCTCACCGGACAAGGGGAATCAGCCCCAGCATTTT
d_gene: NA; j_gene: TRBJ2-7; abundance: NA; v_gene: TRBV6-5; CDR3aa: CASSETGAAYEQYF; CDR3nt: TGTGCCAGCAGTGAGACAGGAGCGGCCTACGAGCAGTACTTC
d_gene: TRBD2; j_gene: TRBJ2-2; abundance: NA; v_gene: TRBV6-1; CDR3aa: CASSELAGGPGELFF; CDR3nt: TGTGCCAGCAGTGAACTAGCGGGGGGACCCGGGGAGCTGTTTTTT
d_gene: NA; j_gene: TRBJ1-5; abundance: NA; v_gene: TRBV4-3; CDR3aa: CASSQDRGSNQPQHF; CDR3nt: TGCGCCAGCAGCCAAGATCGCGGTAGCAATCAGCCCCAGCATTTT
d_gene: TRBD1; j_gene: TRBJ2-5; abundance: once; v_gene: TRBV4-1; CDR3aa: CASSQSSGGMETQYF; CDR3nt: TGCGCCAGCAGCCAATCATCAGGGGGCATGGAGACCCAGTACTTC
d_gene: TRBD2; j_gene: TRBJ2-7; abundance: NA; v_gene: TRBV6-6; CDR3aa: CAASREGNYEQYF; CDR3nt: TGTGCCGCATCAAGGGAGGGAAACTACGAGCAGTACTTC
d_gene: TRBD1; j_gene: TRBJ1-5; abundance: once; v_gene: TRBV18; CDR3aa: CASSRQGVNQPQHF; CDR3nt: TGTGCCAGCTCGCGACAGGGCGTGAATCAGCCCCAGCATTTT
d_gene: NA; j_gene: TRBJ2-2; abundance: NA; v_gene: TRBV4-3; CDR3aa: CASSPGQGLGTGELFF; CDR3nt: TGCGCCAGCAGCCCGGGCCAGGGGTTGGGCACCGGGGAGCTGTTTTTT
d_gene: TRBD2; j_gene: TRBJ2-3; abundance: NA; v_gene: TRBV7-2; CDR3aa: CASSLKLANADTQYF; CDR3nt: TGTGCCAGCAGCTTAAAACTAGCGAACGCAGATACGCAGTATTTT
d_gene: NA; j_gene: TRBJ2-7; abundance: NA; v_gene: TRBV2; CDR3aa: CASSEARTSQYF; CDR3nt: TGTGCCAGCAGTGAAGCCCGGACAAGCCAGTACTTC
d_gene: NA; j_gene: TRBJ1-2; abundance: NA; v_gene: TRBV14; CDR3aa: CASSPNGNYGYTF; CDR3nt: TGTGCCAGCAGCCCTAACGGGAACTATGGCTACACCTTC
d_gene: TRBD2; j_gene: TRBJ2-7; abundance: NA; v_gene: TRBV5-4; CDR3aa: CASSSGLAGTYEQYF; CDR3nt: TGTGCCAGCAGCTCGGGACTAGCGGGGACCTACGAGCAGTACTTC
d_gene: TRBD1; j_gene: TRBJ1-2; abundance: large; v_gene: TRBV7-4; CDR3aa: CASSSFPGTESGYTF; CDR3nt: TGTGCCAGCAGCTCGTTCCCCGGGACAGAGTCTGGCTACACCTTC
d_gene: TRBD2; j_gene: TRBJ2-5; abundance: few; v_gene: TRBV4-1; CDR3aa: CASSQPGLALETQYF; CDR3nt: TGCGCCAGCAGCCAGCCGGGACTAGCTCTCGAGACCCAGTACTTC
d_gene: NA; j_gene: TRBJ2-2; abundance: NA; v_gene: TRBV27; CDR3aa: CASSFDGRNTGELFF; CDR3nt: TGTGCCAGCAGTTTCGATGGGCGGAACACCGGGGAGCTGTTTTTT
d_gene: NA; j_gene: TRBJ1-2; abundance: NA; v_gene: TRBV6-5; CDR3aa: CASSYRALANYGYTF; CDR3nt: TGTGCCAGCAGTTACCGCGCACTTGCTAACTATGGCTACACCTTC
d_gene: NA; j_gene: TRBJ1-2; abundance: NA; v_gene: TRBV6-1; CDR3aa: CASSVDSFNYGYTF; CDR3nt: TGTGCCAGCAGTGTGGACAGTTTTAACTATGGCTACACCTTC
d_gene: TRBD2; j_gene: TRBJ2-2; abundance: NA; v_gene: TRBV25-1; CDR3aa: CASSEFPGGVHTGELFF; CDR3nt: TGTGCCAGCAGTGAATTCCCGGGGGGTGTACACACCGGGGAGCTGTTTTTT
d_gene: TRBD2; j_gene: TRBJ2-7; abundance: NA; v_gene: TRBV4-2; CDR3aa: CASSQGLAGGIYEQYF; CDR3nt: TGTGCCAGCAGCCAAGGGCTAGCGGGGGGAATATACGAGCAGTACTTC
d_gene: TRBD1; j_gene: TRBJ1-5; abundance: few; v_gene: TRBV7-2; CDR3aa: CASSPRQGLGVNQPQHF; CDR3nt: TGTGCCAGCAGCCCGCGACAGGGACTCGGGGTTAATCAGCCCCAGCATTTT
d_gene: NA; j_gene: TRBJ2-1; abundance: few; v_gene: TRBV9; CDR3aa: CASSVSGDNYNEQFF; CDR3nt: TGTGCCAGCAGCGTTTCGGGGGATAACTACAATGAGCAGTTCTTC
d_gene: TRBD1; j_gene: TRBJ1-6; abundance: NA; v_gene: TRBV30; CDR3aa: CAWTTDRVNSPLHF; CDR3nt: TGTGCCTGGACCACGGACAGGGTGAATTCACCCCTCCACTTT
d_gene: NA; j_gene: TRBJ2-1; abundance: NA; v_gene: TRBV7-9; CDR3aa: CASSPTSYNEQFF; CDR3nt: TGTGCCAGCAGCCCAACTAGTTACAATGAGCAGTTCTTC
d_gene: TRBD2; j_gene: TRBJ2-5; abundance: once; v_gene: TRBV2; CDR3aa: CASSSNLAGGGETQYF; CDR3nt: TGTGCCAGCAGCTCTAATCTAGCGGGGGGAGGGGAGACCCAGTACTTC
d_gene: TRBD1; j_gene: TRBJ2-7; abundance: few; v_gene: TRBV29-1; CDR3aa: CSAEDRGSYEQYF; CDR3nt: TGCAGCGCCGAGGACAGGGGAAGTTACGAGCAGTACTTC
d_gene: TRBD2; j_gene: TRBJ2-3; abundance: NA; v_gene: TRBV6-1; CDR3aa: CASSKTSRSTDTQYF; CDR3nt: TGTGCCAGCAGTAAGACTAGCCGCAGCACAGATACGCAGTATTTT
d_gene: NA; j_gene: TRBJ2-1; abundance: NA; v_gene: TRBV6-5; CDR3aa: CASSREFGEQFF; CDR3nt: TGTGCCAGCAGCCGGGAGTTCGGTGAGCAGTTCTTC
d_gene: NA; j_gene: TRBJ2-2; abundance: NA; v_gene: TRBV6-5; CDR3aa: CASSYVGPRRGELFF; CDR3nt: TGTGCCAGCAGTTACGTGGGGCCCCGACGCGGGGAGCTGTTTTTT
d_gene: NA; j_gene: TRBJ2-1; abundance: few; v_gene: TRBV11-2; CDR3aa: CASSLDLGGYNEQFF; CDR3nt: TGTGCCAGCAGCTTAGATCTAGGGGGATACAATGAGCAGTTCTTC
d_gene: NA; j_gene: TRBJ2-5; abundance: NA; v_gene: TRBV7-2; CDR3aa: CASSRQGGGEETQYF; CDR3nt: TGTGCCAGCAGCCGCCAAGGGGGGGGCGAAGAGACCCAGTACTTC
d_gene: NA; j_gene: TRBJ2-7; abundance: NA; v_gene: TRBV18; CDR3aa: CASMDSSYEQYF; CDR3nt: TGTGCCAGCATGGACAGTTCCTACGAGCAGTACTTC
d_gene: NA; j_gene: TRBJ1-2; abundance: NA; v_gene: TRBV6-1; CDR3aa: CASSRQLDYGYTF; CDR3nt: TGTGCCAGCAGCCGACAATTAGACTATGGCTACACCTTC
d_gene: TRBD2; j_gene: TRBJ2-3; abundance: few; v_gene: TRBV12-5; CDR3aa: CASGLGLAGPSTDTQYF; CDR3nt: TGTGCTAGTGGTTTGGGGCTAGCGGGTCCTAGCACAGATACGCAGTATTTT
d_gene: TRBD1; j_gene: TRBJ1-1; abundance: once; v_gene: TRBV9; CDR3aa: CASSEAPNRGLNTEAFF; CDR3nt: TGTGCCAGCAGCGAGGCCCCTAACAGGGGGCTGAACACTGAAGCTTTCTTT
d_gene: NA; j_gene: TRBJ2-4; abundance: NA; v_gene: TRBV2; CDR3aa: CASSVGARSQYF; CDR3nt: TGTGCCAGCAGTGTGGGGGCACGGTCCCAGTACTTC
d_gene: NA; j_gene: TRBJ2-6; abundance: NA; v_gene: TRBV7-2; CDR3aa: CASSLYMKGAGANVLTF; CDR3nt: TGTGCCAGCAGCTTATATATGAAGGGAGCTGGGGCCAACGTCCTGACTTTC
d_gene: NA; j_gene: TRBJ2-7; abundance: NA; v_gene: TRBV12-5; CDR3aa: CASGLGVLYEQYF; CDR3nt: TGTGCTAGTGGTTTGGGAGTGTTGTACGAGCAGTACTTC
d_gene: NA; j_gene: TRBJ1-1; abundance: NA; v_gene: TRBV6-1; CDR3aa: CATQKGIEDTEAFF; CDR3nt: TGTGCCACTCAGAAGGGGATAGAGGACACTGAAGCTTTCTTT
d_gene: TRBD2; j_gene: TRBJ2-1; abundance: few; v_gene: TRBV10-3; CDR3aa: CAIRGLAESNEQFF; CDR3nt: TGTGCCATCAGGGGACTAGCGGAAAGTAATGAGCAGTTCTTC
d_gene: NA; j_gene: TRBJ2-3; abundance: NA; v_gene: TRBV6-1; CDR3aa: CASSETTGRDTQYF; CDR3nt: TGTGCCAGCAGTGAAACTACCGGCAGAGATACGCAGTATTTT
d_gene: TRBD1; j_gene: TRBJ1-6; abundance: NA; v_gene: TRBV9; CDR3aa: CASSPDDRDSPLHF; CDR3nt: TGTGCCAGCAGTCCTGATGACAGGGATTCACCCCTCCACTTT
d_gene: NA; j_gene: TRBJ1-2; abundance: NA; v_gene: TRBV19; CDR3aa: CASSPGGVRNYGYTF; CDR3nt: TGTGCCAGTAGCCCCGGAGGGGTTAGGAACTATGGCTACACCTTC
d_gene: TRBD2; j_gene: TRBJ2-3; abundance: few; v_gene: TRBV6-5; CDR3aa: CASSRLAGGPDTQYF; CDR3nt: TGTGCCAGCAGTCGACTAGCGGGGGGGCCAGATACGCAGTATTTT
d_gene: NA; j_gene: TRBJ1-1; abundance: NA; v_gene: TRBV2; CDR3aa: CASRAPGSAEAFF; CDR3nt: TGTGCCAGCAGGGCCCCGGGTTCGGCTGAAGCTTTCTTT
d_gene: NA; j_gene: TRBJ1-1; abundance: NA; v_gene: TRBV7-9; CDR3aa: CASSLWGRVNTEAFF; CDR3nt: TGTGCCAGCAGCTTATGGGGCAGGGTGAACACTGAAGCTTTCTTT
d_gene: TRBD1; j_gene: TRBJ1-2; abundance: NA; v_gene: TRBV4-1; CDR3aa: CASSQETGGYGYTF; CDR3nt: TGCGCCAGCAGCCAAGAAACAGGGGGCTATGGCTACACCTTC
d_gene: NA; j_gene: TRBJ1-1; abundance: NA; v_gene: TRBV18; CDR3aa: CASSPDSVEGEAFF; CDR3nt: TGTGCCAGCTCACCTGACTCGGTTGAAGGTGAAGCTTTCTTT
d_gene: TRBD2; j_gene: TRBJ2-7; abundance: NA; v_gene: TRBV10-3; CDR3aa: CAIKPSGGQSYEQYF; CDR3nt: TGTGCCATCAAACCTAGCGGGGGCCAATCCTACGAGCAGTACTTC
d_gene: TRBD2; j_gene: TRBJ2-7; abundance: NA; v_gene: TRBV6-5; CDR3aa: CASSYFPTSGSYEQYF; CDR3nt: TGTGCCAGCAGTTATTTTCCGACTAGCGGTTCCTACGAGCAGTACTTC
d_gene: NA; j_gene: TRBJ2-1; abundance: few; v_gene: TRBV7-4; CDR3aa: CASSPYAGRREQFF; CDR3nt: TGTGCCAGCAGCCCATACGCGGGACGCAGGGAGCAGTTCTTC
d_gene: NA; j_gene: TRBJ2-5; abundance: NA; v_gene: TRBV5-1; CDR3aa: CASSYSQETQYF; CDR3nt: TGCGCCAGCTCCTACTCTCAAGAGACCCAGTACTTC
d_gene: TRBD1; j_gene: TRBJ2-7; abundance: few; v_gene: TRBV2; CDR3aa: CASSIQGISYEQYF; CDR3nt: TGTGCCAGCAGTATACAGGGGATCTCCTACGAGCAGTACTTC
d_gene: NA; j_gene: TRBJ2-1; abundance: few; v_gene: TRBV7-3; CDR3aa: CASSFFLGDNEQFF; CDR3nt: TGTGCCAGCAGCTTCTTCCTAGGGGACAATGAGCAGTTCTTC
d_gene: NA; j_gene: TRBJ1-1; abundance: NA; v_gene: TRBV13; CDR3aa: CASSLGGPEAFF; CDR3nt: TGTGCCAGCAGCTTGGGGGGACCTGAAGCTTTCTTT
d_gene: NA; j_gene: TRBJ1-1; abundance: once; v_gene: TRBV7-2; CDR3aa: CASSLQGQGTEAFF; CDR3nt: TGTGCCAGCAGCTTACAGGGGCAGGGCACTGAAGCTTTCTTT
d_gene: TRBD2; j_gene: TRBJ2-3; abundance: few; v_gene: TRBV5-1; CDR3aa: CASSLDLAGLDTQYF; CDR3nt: TGCGCCAGCAGCTTGGACCTAGCGGGGCTAGATACGCAGTATTTT
d_gene: NA; j_gene: TRBJ2-7; abundance: NA; v_gene: TRBV5-1; CDR3aa: CASSPDFTGIKVDEQYF; CDR3nt: TGCGCCAGCAGCCCTGATTTCACAGGGATTAAGGTTGACGAGCAGTACTTC